Below, 17 T cell receptor beta chains from the same sample are listed, as sequenced in a study of OX40 agonist ivuxolimab in advanced cancers. Repertoires were generated with immunoSEQ multiplex PCR, while TCRdb's copy carries only in-frame clones and drops some. The sample contains 15,000 to 20,000 clones, over 75% of which appear only once. The sequencing used CD4+ or CD8+ T cells sorted from blood, collected in a trial of the OX40 agonist ivuxolimab. These receptors came from an adult with an advanced solid tumor such as melanoma, head and neck, liver or kidney cancer.

The gene calls are TRBV4-1 and TRBJ2-7; possibly TRBD1 or TRBD2 for D (5 bases each). With 0 bases removed from V and 4 bases from J, the gap between germline ends came to 22 bases. The CDR3 spans 18 residues. Looked up from germline, CDR1 is MGHRA and CDR2 is YSYEKL. The chain's CDR3 is CASSQDPATLGVGYEQYF. The CDR3 DNA is TGCGCCAGCAGCCAAGACCCAGCGACCCTGGGGGTAGGGTACGAGCAGTACTTC.

The chain couples TRBV7-9 to TRBJ2-7; 11 bases map to TRBD2. The CDR3 runs 15 residues. Germline CDR1 SEHNR, CDR2 FQNEAQ (reference sequence). Trimming at V came to 3 bases and at J to 2 bases, leaving 3 bases not matched to a gene. CDR3 DNA sequence: TGTGCCAGCAGCTTTGGACTAGCGGGCCCCTACGAGCAGTACTTC. It is translated as CASSFGLAGPYEQYF.

The V gene is TRBV9, the J gene TRBJ2-1; TRBD2 matches at 12 bases. J gave up 9 bases and V 3 bases, and 13 bases lay outside the gene matches. This CDR3 has 17 amino acids. Germline V gives CDR1 SGDLS, CDR2 YYNGEE. The CDR3 spells CASSASLTSGSGGEQFF. The CDR3 DNA reads as TGTGCCAGCAGCGCCTCACTGACTAGCGGGAGCGGGGGTGAGCAGTTCTTC.

CDR3 region: CASSKAEGQGRTDTQYF. For the CDR3, the DNA is TGTGCCAGCAGCAAAGCGGAGGGACAGGGGCGGACAGATACGCAGTATTTT. The gene calls are TRBV21-1 and TRBJ2-3; the tabulated D call, TRBD1, remains unverified against the DNA. TRBV21-1 is a pseudogene locus. This CDR3 spans 17 amino acids.

This chain joins TRBV18 and TRBJ2-7; 14 positions match TRBD2. The germline gives CDR1 KGHSH, CDR2 LQKENI. CDR3 length: 18 amino acids. V lost 3 bases to trimming and J lost 0 bases; unmatched junction nucleotides: 7. CDR3 nucleotides: TGTGCCAGCTCACCGTCCGGGACTAGCGGGAGCAGCTCCTACGAGCAGTACTTC. Translated, it gives CASSPSGTSGSSSYEQYF.

The chain employs TRBV30 and TRBJ2-5; TRBD2 is a possible D gene (6 bases). The CDR3 covers 13 residues. V gave up 6 bases and J gave up 5 bases, with 16 bases separating them. Germline-derived CDR1 and CDR2 are GTSNPN and SVGIG (reference sequence). CDR3 DNA: TGTGCCTGTCTGGAGGAGGGTCCGGAGACCCAGTACTTC. It codes for CACLEEGPETQYF.

This clone was seen a single time. The chain joins TRBV11-3 to TRBJ2-1; D is ambiguous. The V gene lost 2 bases and the J gene lost 0 bases, with 8 bases spanning the gap. From germline, CDR1 is SGHNT and CDR2 YENEEA. There are 15 residues in the CDR3. CDR3: CASSLFRNSYNEQFF. DNA of the CDR3: TGTGCCAGCAGCTTATTCCGGAACTCCTACAATGAGCAGTTCTTC.

The V call is TRBV28, the J call TRBJ2-7, with a possible D match to TRBD1 (5 bases). The V end was cut by 10 bases, the J end by 5 bases, with 12 bases between. The CDR3 consists of 11 residues. CDR1 and CDR2 from the germline V gene are MDHEN and SYDVKM. The CDR3 DNA sequence: TGTGCCAATCCGATAGGGGACGAGCAGTACTTC. Its protein is CANPIGDEQYF.

The rearrangement links TRBV6-1 to TRBJ2-3, with 10 bases identical to TRBD2. Germline CDR1 is MNHNS and CDR2 is SASEGT. The V segment lost 2 bases and the J segment 6 bases; nucleotides outside the gene matches: 5. The length of the CDR3 is 15 residues. CDR3 protein: CASSESASGSDTQYF. Written as DNA, the CDR3 is TGTGCCAGCAGTGAATCGGCTAGCGGGAGTGATACGCAGTATTTT.

This clone was found once. The chain couples TRBV2 to TRBJ2-7, with 9 nucleotides matching TRBD2. Germline V gene sequence: CDR1 SNHLY, CDR2 FYNNEI. CDR3 size: 14 residues. V dropped 5 bases and J dropped 6; count of bases not matched to a gene: 8. This CDR3 reads CASSPSGTGAEQYF. The DNA for the CDR3 is TGTGCCAGCAGTCCTAGCGGGACCGGTGCCGAGCAGTACTTC.

This clone is a singleton in its sample. The rearrangement joins TRBV29-1 to TRBJ2-7, with a possible D match to TRBD1 (6 bases). The germline V gene has CDR1 SQVTM and CDR2 ANQGSEA. V was pared by 4 bases and J by 2 bases, with 12 bases between. CDR3 length: 13 amino acids. CDR3 sequence: CSVAGQRPYEQYF. CDR3 bases: TGCAGCGTTGCCGGACAGCGGCCCTACGAGCAGTACTTC.

This clone was recorded a few times. The chain recombines TRBV27 with TRBJ1-6; TRBD1 matches at 7 bases. CDR1 MNHEY and CDR2 SMNVEV come from the germline V gene (reference sequence). The CDR3 loop spans 14 amino acids. With V trimmed by 5 bases and J by 8 bases, 6 bases remained unmatched. The CDR3 loop reads CASSIGGSYSPLHF. The CDR3 DNA reads as TGTGCCAGCAGTATAGGGGGCTCATATTCACCCCTCCACTTT.

The chain has TRBV19 and TRBJ2-3, with D possibly matching TRBD2 (5 bases). Germline V gives CDR1 LNHDA, CDR2 SQIVND (reference sequence). V lost 9 bases and J lost 0, with 13 bases in between. This CDR3 comprises 14 residues. The CDR3: CASTGVHSTDTQYF. The CDR3 DNA reads TGTGCCAGCACCGGGGTCCATAGCACAGATACGCAGTATTTT.

The rearrangement joins TRBV4-3 to TRBJ2-5; possibly TRBD1 for D (5 bases). The end of the DNA is better explained by TRBJ2-7, so the J call may be wrong. CDR1 is LGHNA, CDR2 YSLEER, per germline. The length of the CDR3 is 15 residues. The chain's CDR3 is CASSQDLRVPYEQYF. CDR3 DNA: TGCGCCAGCAGCCAAGATCTCAGGGTTCCGTACGAGCAGTACTTC.

This clone was picked up one time. The chain couples TRBV7-6 to TRBJ2-3; D remains unclear. From germline, CDR1 is SGHVS and CDR2 FNYEAQ. The CDR3 runs to 12 residues. Trimming took off 5 bases at V and 2 bases at J, with 5 bases between the two ends. This CDR3 is CASSPPTDTQYF. DNA for the CDR3: TGTGCCAGCAGCCCTCCCACAGATACGCAGTATTTT.

The V call is TRBV5-6, the J call TRBJ2-7; no clear D. V lost 3 bases, J lost 6 bases, and 10 bases lay in between. The germline CDR1 and CDR2 sequences are SGHDT and YYEEEE. The CDR3 length is 12 residues. The CDR3 protein is CASSSPGFEQYF. CDR3 DNA sequence: TGTGCCAGCAGCTCGCCAGGCTTCGAGCAGTACTTC.

This clone was detected a few times. Distinct nucleotide sequences in the sample also encode this CDR3. This rearrangement joins TRBV28 to TRBJ2-7; no reliable D call. The CDR3 contains 11 residues. Trimming stripped 3 bases from V and 5 bases from J, with 5 bases between. CDR1 is MDHEN, CDR2 SYDVKM, per germline. In nucleotides, the CDR3 is TGTGCCAGCAGTTTTTCTCACGAGCAGTACTTC. Protein: CASSFSHEQYF.